These 16 T cell receptor beta chains share one sample of origin, sequenced in a study of blood T cell repertoires in COVID-19 (dated by TCRdb to the early 2020s). Libraries were prepared through the immunoSEQ multiplex PCR assay. TCRdb re-hosts the immuneACCESS table, in-frame sequences only. Its copies lack some clones; in the studies checked, an unresolved V gene accounts for under half of them, and the cause for the rest is not known. Recorded for this sample are 210,000 or so clones; over 75% of them occurred a single time. The top ten clonotypes cover 4% to 6% of the sample. Specimen: peripheral blood. Receptor source: a woman aged 40 to 50 with acute or convalescent COVID-19.

The V and J genes are TRBV24-1 and TRBJ2-7; D perhaps matches TRBD1 (5 bases). The ends were cut back, 6 bases at V and 7 bases at J, with 12 bases in the middle. Germline V lookup: CDR1 KGHDR, CDR2 SFDVKD. This CDR3 is 12 amino acids long. CDR3 amino acids: CATSSYRPEQYV. In DNA, the CDR3 is TGTGCCACCAGTTCGTACAGGCCAGAGCAGTACGTC.

This clone was counted a few times. J is TRBJ1-3 and V is TRBV18; 8 positions agree with TRBD1. J was trimmed by 2 bases and V by 3 bases; bases with no gene match: 3. This CDR3 is built from 15 residues. In germline, CDR1 is KGHSH, CDR2 LQKENI. The CDR3 bases are TGTGCCAGCTCACCCACGGGACAGGCTGGAAACACCATATATTTT. This codes for CASSPTGQAGNTIYF. The full variable domain, its missing parts supplied by reference TRBV18 and TRBJ1-3, is NAGVMQNPRHLVRRRGQEARLRCSPMKGHSHVYWYRQLPEEGLKFMVYLQKENIIDESGMPKERFSAEFPKEGPSILRIQQVVRGDSAAYFCASSPTGQAGNTIYFGEGSWLTVV.

The V and J genes are TRBV4-2 and TRBJ2-1; weak D call: TRBD1 (5 bases). The CDR3 extends over 17 amino acids. V shed 4 bases and J shed 0 bases, with 16 bases lying between them. Germline CDR1 reads LGHNA; CDR2 reads YNFKEQ. CDR3 sequence (DNA): TGTGCCAGCAGCCTAAGTGAAGACAGCCTCTCCTACAATGAGCAGTTCTTC. It is translated as CASSLSEDSLSYNEQFF.

This clone was recorded once. The chain has TRBV5-8 and TRBJ1-3, with 7 nucleotides matching TRBD1. CDR3 size: 15 residues. Unmatched junction bases numbered 2, after V lost 0 bases and J lost 2 bases. Germline-derived CDR1 and CDR2 are SGHTS and YDEGEE. CDR3 loop: CASSLEGAAGNTIYF. The DNA for the CDR3 is TGTGCCAGCAGCTTGGAGGGGGCAGCTGGAAACACCATATATTTT.

The DNA of the CDR3 is TGTGCCAGCAGCTTAGGGGGTACAGGGTTAAGTTCACCCCTCCACTTT. It translates to CASSLGGTGLSSPLHF. The V gene is TRBV7-2, the J gene TRBJ1-6, with D perhaps matching TRBD1 (6 bases). Germline CDR1 and CDR2: SGHTA and FQGNSA. Trimming pared 1 base from V and 9 bases from J, leaving 16 bases between. CDR3 length: 16 residues.

The V call is TRBV19, the J call TRBJ1-6, with 8 bases lining up with TRBD1. The CDR3 covers 15 residues. The junction had 13 bases not matched to a gene; V was cut back by 6 bases and J by 12 bases. Per the germline V gene, CDR1 is LNHDA and CDR2 is SQIVND (reference sequence). Here the CDR3 DNA reads TGTGCCAGTAGCCCCGGGACAGGAACTGTTGTACCCCTCCACTTT. Protein sequence: CASSPGTGTVVPLHF. The full variable domain, rest sourced from reference TRBV19 and TRBJ1-6, is DGGITQSPKYLFRKEGQNVTLSCEQNLNHDAMYWYRQDPGQGLRLIYYSQIVNDFQKGDIAEGYSVSREKKESFPLTVTSAQKNPTAFYLCASSPGTGTVVPLHFGNGTRLTVT.

The chain has TRBV7-6 and TRBJ2-1; D is undetermined. The CDR3 consists of 15 residues. V shed 1 base and J shed 2 bases, with 9 bases lying between them. Germline CDR1 reads SGHVS; CDR2 reads FNYEAQ. CDR3 sequence reads: CASSLGPVPYNEQFF. As DNA, the CDR3 is TGTGCCAGCAGCTTAGGGCCAGTCCCCTACAATGAGCAGTTCTTC.

The chain combines TRBV6-5 with TRBJ2-2; D is ambiguous. CDR1 and CDR2 (germline): MNHEY, SVGAGI. V shed 6 bases and J shed 0 bases, with 8 bases lying between them. The CDR3 consists of 14 residues. This chain's CDR3 is CASSRSTNTGELFF. In DNA, the CDR3 is TGTGCCAGCAGCCGGTCCACGAACACCGGGGAGCTGTTTTTT.

The chain couples TRBV3-1 (or the pseudogene TRBV3-2) to TRBJ1-1; D is unclear. The CDR3 is made up of 15 amino acids. CDR1 and CDR2 from the germline V gene are LGHDT and YNNKEL (reference sequence). Between the trimmed V and J ends, which lost 0 bases and 0 bases, there was a span of 8 bases. The CDR3 nucleotides are TGTGCCAGCAGCCAAGATAGTTCCGTGAACACTGAAGCTTTCTTT. The encoded protein is CASSQDSSVNTEAFF.

The chain combines TRBV19 with TRBJ1-1; TRBD1 is a possible D gene (5 bases). The CDR3 sequence is 16 residues long. Trimming removed 5 bases from V and 1 base from J, with 17 bases in between. Germline lookup yields CDR1 LNHDA and CDR2 SQIVND (reference sequence). The CDR3: CASSPRTSFENTEAFF. Written as DNA, the CDR3 is TGTGCCAGTAGTCCCCGGACATCTTTCGAGAACACTGAAGCTTTCTTT. The full variable domain, in which reference TRBV19 and TRBJ1-1 provide the parts outside the CDR3, is DGGITQSPKYLFRKEGQNVTLSCEQNLNHDAMYWYRQDPGQGLRLIYYSQIVNDFQKGDIAEGYSVSREKKESFPLTVTSAQKNPTAFYLCASSPRTSFENTEAFFGQGTRLTVV.

This chain links TRBV7-2 with TRBJ1-2; 11 positions match TRBD1. Per the germline V gene, CDR1 is SGHTA and CDR2 is FQGNSA. The trim removed 2 bases at V and 8 bases at J, leaving 10 bases unmatched. The length of the CDR3 is 16 residues. The DNA for the CDR3 is TGTGCCAGCAGCTTATCTGGGGGGACAGGGGGAAAGGGCTACACCTTC. Residues: CASSLSGGTGGKGYTF.

The chain employs TRBV7-3 and TRBJ1-2; a possible D gene is TRBD1 (5 bases). Trimming took 7 bases from V and 6 from J, leaving 18 bases between them. CDR1 is SGHTA and CDR2 is FQGTGA in the germline V gene. This CDR3 comprises 14 residues. The CDR3 nucleotides are TGTGCCAGCACATCCCCGGGGGAAGAGGATGGCTACACCTTC. This encodes CASTSPGEEDGYTF. Combining the CDR3 with reference TRBV7-3 and TRBJ1-2 gives the whole variable domain GAGVSQTPSNKVTEKGKYVELRCDPISGHTALYWYRQSLGQGPEFLIYFQGTGAADDSGLPNDRFFAVRPEGSVSTLKIQRTERGDSAVYLCASTSPGEEDGYTFGSGTRLTVV.

V usage is TRBV15 and J usage is TRBJ1-5; no firm D call. This CDR3 contains 13 residues. Germline assignment: CDR1 LNHNV and CDR2 YYDKDF (reference sequence). V gave up 0 bases and J gave up 8 bases, with 8 bases separating them. CDR3 loop: CATSRDWEEPQHF. The CDR3 coding sequence is TGTGCCACCAGCAGAGATTGGGAGGAGCCCCAGCATTTT. The full variable domain, with the rest looked up from reference TRBV15 and TRBJ1-5, is DAMVIQNPRYQVTQFGKPVTLSCSQTLNHNVMYWYQQKSSQAPKLLFHYYDKDFNNEADTPDNFQSRRPNTSFCFLDIRSPGLGDTAMYLCATSRDWEEPQHFGDGTRLSIL.

This clone occurred once. The gene calls are TRBV7-3 and TRBJ2-1, with 8 bases aligning to TRBD2. This CDR3 contains 14 residues. CDR1 and CDR2 from the germline V gene are SGHTA and FQGTGA. V shed 2 bases, J shed 8 bases, and the junction held 5 bases outside the gene matches. The CDR3 region has the DNA TGTGCCAGCAGCTTAGCGGGGGGCGGAGATGAGCAGTTCTTC. Translation: CASSLAGGGDEQFF.

The V gene is TRBV27, the J gene TRBJ2-7, with TRBD2 as a possible D gene (6 bases). V lost 3 bases, J lost 4 bases, and 10 bases lay in between. In germline, CDR1 is MNHEY, CDR2 SMNVEV (reference sequence). The CDR3 runs 13 residues. Here the CDR3 reads CASSLKEGYEQYV. CDR3 bases: TGTGCCAGCAGTTTGAAGGAGGGGTACGAGCAGTACGTC.

The rearrangement links TRBV14 to TRBJ2-2; D is undetermined. The CDR3 is 16 residues long. V was pared by 0 bases and J by 5 bases, with 13 bases between. In germline, CDR1 is SGHDN, CDR2 FVKESK. The CDR3 is CASSQESVYHTGELFF. The DNA of the CDR3 is TGTGCCAGCAGCCAAGAGAGCGTCTATCATACCGGGGAGCTGTTTTTT.